This TCR beta chain is from a study of T-cell memory formation after mild COVID-19. Study conclusions and caveats: The authors left the SARS-CoV-2 specificity of second-wave clones peaking on day 37 unconfirmed.

This clonotype was observed at least ten times. Its specificity is not known. Losses at the gene ends were 2 bases for V and 0 bases for J; bases not matched to a gene: 3. CDR3 length: 16 amino acids. Germline V gene data show CDR1 as SGHTA and CDR2 as FQGNSA. In TCRdb, the 5' RACE reads were re-called with MiXCR into one record per CDR3 protein. The sample shows approximately 290,000 distinct CDR3 sequences, roughly 15% of them seen only once. The rearrangement joins TRBV7-2 to TRBJ2-3; 9 nucleotides line up with TRBD2. The sample was PBMCs or a T cell subset sorted from them (not recorded which). The clonotype was recovered from a man between 18 and 29 years old who had mild COVID-19 (a few samples of this study predate the infection). Cell type and time point are not known. DNA of the CDR3: TGTGCCAGCAGCTTACTAGCGGGGCCCAGCACAGATACGCAGTATTTT. Its translation: CASSLLAGPSTDTQYF.